The 32 T cell receptor beta chains in this list originate from one sample, sequenced in a study of chemoradiotherapy in HPV16-positive cancers. Sequenced by immunoSEQ multiplex PCR; TCRdb stores in-frame clones only, minus some. The data hold under 2,000 clones, with around 73% observed a single time. The source material was tumor tissue, sampled from a patient who underwent chemoradiotherapy. The receptors come from a human donor with HPV-associated anogenital cancer.

This clone came up a few times. The chain carries TRBV30 and TRBJ2-2; TRBD2 is a possible D gene (5 bases). Germline CDR1 is GTSNPN and CDR2 is SVGIG (reference sequence). This CDR3 has 13 amino acids. V lost 6 bases and J 3 bases, leaving 11 bases between the germline ends. The CDR3 is CACYRRDTGELFF. CDR3 sequence (DNA): TGTGCCTGCTACCGGCGGGACACCGGGGAGCTGTTTTTT.

This chain joins TRBV18 and TRBJ1-3; D perhaps matches TRBD1 (5 bases). Germline values: CDR1 KGHSH, CDR2 LQKENI. The CDR3 spans 14 residues. V was pared by 6 bases and J by 0 bases, with 9 bases between. CDR3 loop: CASSSTVSGNTIYF. DNA of the CDR3: TGTGCCAGCTCCTCGACAGTCTCTGGAAACACCATATATTTT.

There are a few counts of this clone. V usage is TRBV10-3 and J usage is TRBJ1-1; tentative D call: TRBD1 (6 bases). CDR3 size: 11 residues. With 6 bases removed from V and 7 bases from J, the gap between germline ends came to 9 bases. From germline, CDR1 is ENHRY and CDR2 SYGVKD. The DNA of the CDR3 is TGTGCCATCAGGGGGGCCGATGAAGCTTTCTTT. Its protein product is CAIRGADEAFF.

The chain carries TRBV5-4 and TRBJ2-7; either TRBD1 or TRBD2 may fit D (5 bases each). Germline CDR1 is SGHNT and CDR2 is YYREEE (reference sequence). This CDR3 is built from 15 residues. V was pared by 2 bases and J by 2 bases, with 14 bases between. The CDR3 region is CASSFGAGPPYEQYF. The DNA for the CDR3 is TGTGCCAGCAGCTTCGGGGCAGGCCCCCCCTACGAGCAGTACTTC.

The rearrangement joins TRBV11-2 to TRBJ2-7; D possibly corresponds to TRBD1 (6 bases). The CDR3 is 15 amino acids. The V end was cut by 3 bases, the J end by 7 bases, with 19 bases between. The germline CDR1 and CDR2 sequences are SGHAT and FQNNGV. As DNA, the CDR3 is TGTGCCAGCAGCTTCGGGTTTGGACAGTCTTGGGAGCAGTACTTC. It codes for CASSFGFGQSWEQYF.

V and J are TRBV28 and TRBJ2-1, with D unresolved. V lost 5 bases and J lost 8, with 7 bases in between. This CDR3 region has 11 residues. CDR1 and CDR2 (germline): MDHEN, SYDVKM. The CDR3 DNA sequence: TGTGCCAGCAGTCTTTATTATGAGCAGTTCTTC. This gives the protein CASSLYYEQFF. Drawing the rest from reference TRBV28 and TRBJ2-1, the complete variable domain is DVKVTQSSRYLVKRTGEKVFLECVQDMDHENMFWYRQDPGLGLRLIYFSYDVKMKEKGDIPEGYSVSREKKERFSLILESASTNQTSMYLCASSLYYEQFFGPGTRLTVL.

This CDR3 is CASSLGIAGGTWGNIQYF. The CDR3 DNA is TGTGCCAGCAGCTTAGGGATAGCGGGGGGGACCTGGGGAAACATTCAGTACTTC. The J gene is TRBJ2-4, the V gene TRBV7-6; TRBD2 matches 11 bases. The CDR3 is 18 residues long. CDR1 is SGHVS and CDR2 is FNYEAQ in the germline V gene. J gave up 6 bases and V 1 base, and 11 bases lay outside the gene matches.

This clone was found a few times. The chain has TRBV6-6 and TRBJ2-5; D is unclear. The V and J ends lost 6 bases and 4 bases respectively, with 15 bases between them. The CDR3 sequence is 14 residues long. Germline V CDR1 and CDR2: MNHNY, SVGAGI (reference sequence). Here the CDR3 reads CASSFRAQRETQYF. The CDR3 DNA reads as TGTGCCAGCAGCTTCCGGGCCCAGAGAGAGACCCAGTACTTC.

The chain couples TRBV7-8 to TRBJ1-5; D is unclear. Germline CDR1 SGHVS, CDR2 FQNEAQ. Trimming pared 5 bases from V and 0 bases from J, leaving 11 bases between. The CDR3 is made up of 15 amino acids. The CDR3 reads CASSPSWSSNQPQHF. CDR3 sequence (DNA): TGTGCCAGCAGCCCCTCGTGGAGTAGCAATCAGCCCCAGCATTTT.

The chain has TRBV5-8 and TRBJ2-5, with a weak D call TRBD2 (6 bases). Germline assignment: CDR1 SGHTS and CDR2 YDEGEE. Trimming shortened V by 5 bases and J by 1 base, and 15 bases separated the two germline ends. The CDR3 covers 15 residues. The CDR3 here is CASSSRGTLQETQYF. CDR3 bases: TGTGCCAGCAGTTCCCGGGGGACTCTCCAAGAGACCCAGTACTTC.

This clone has just a few counts. The chain couples TRBV6-6 to TRBJ1-1; D uncertain. Germline V CDR1 and CDR2: MNHNY, SVGAGI (reference sequence). CDR3 length: 14 residues. The V end was cut by 2 bases, the J end by 0 bases, with 7 bases between. CDR3 protein: CASSYDGLNTEAFF. CDR3 coding DNA: TGTGCCAGCAGTTACGACGGCCTGAACACTGAAGCTTTCTTT.

The gene calls are TRBV6-5 and TRBJ1-5; 10 bases agree with TRBD1. V lost 2 bases, J lost 5 bases, and 3 bases stayed unmatched. The CDR3 is 15 amino acids. Germline V gene sequence: CDR1 MNHEY, CDR2 SVGAGI. This CDR3 is CASSYTTGGDQPQHF. Here the CDR3 DNA reads TGTGCCAGCAGTTACACGACAGGGGGCGATCAGCCCCAGCATTTT.

The chain has TRBV23-1 and TRBJ1-6; unclear D gene. TRBV23-1 is labeled an ORF, and its function is uncertain. V was pared by 9 bases and J by 5 bases, with 14 bases between. The CDR3 runs 14 residues. The CDR3 sequence is CARGKRLHNSPLHF. CDR3 nucleotide sequence: TGCGCCAGAGGGAAAAGGCTACATAATTCACCCCTCCACTTT.

The chain employs TRBV29-1 and TRBJ2-2; 10 bases fit TRBD1. Germline V CDR1 and CDR2: SQVTM, ANQGSEA. With 5 bases clipped from V and 5 bases from J, the junction kept 8 bases outside the gene matches. This CDR3 is 15 amino acids long. CDR3 coding DNA: TGCAGCGTTTTATTGTGGGACAGGGGTACCGGGGAGCTGTTTTTT. Protein sequence: CSVLLWDRGTGELFF.

The chain couples TRBV9 to TRBJ2-3, with D possibly matching TRBD2 (7 bases). Germline assignment: CDR1 SGDLS and CDR2 YYNGEE. Trimming stripped 0 bases from V and 1 base from J, with 12 bases between. There are 16 residues in the CDR3. The CDR3 here is CASSVEGGGGTDTQYF. The CDR3, as DNA: TGTGCCAGCAGCGTAGAAGGGGGGGGCGGCACAGATACGCAGTATTTT. The complete variable domain, with remaining parts taken from reference TRBV9 and TRBJ2-3, reads DSGVTQTPKHLITATGQRVTLRCSPRSGDLSVYWYQQSLDQGLQFLIQYYNGEERAKGNILERFSAQQFPDLHSELNLSSLELGDSALYFCASSVEGGGGTDTQYFGPGTRLTVL.

The genes are TRBV2 and TRBJ1-1, with a tentative D call TRBD1 (6 bases). V lost 6 bases and J 1 base, leaving 9 bases between the germline ends. The germline gives CDR1 SNHLY, CDR2 FYNNEI. CDR3 size: 13 residues. The CDR3 sequence is CASSGQWNTEAFF. CDR3 coding DNA: TGTGCCAGCAGCGGACAGTGGAACACTGAAGCTTTCTTT.

This sequence joins TRBV5-4 and TRBJ2-7; D is possibly TRBD2 (6 bases). Per germline, CDR1 SGHNT and CDR2 YYREEE (reference sequence). V lost 3 bases to trimming and J lost 4 bases, with 11 bases between them. The CDR3 length is 13 residues. The CDR3 region has the DNA TGTGCCAGCAGCTCGGGACGGGGGTACGAGCAGTACTTC. Translating gives CASSSGRGYEQYF.

CDR3 loop: CASSVDAHDTEAFF. CDR3 sequence (DNA): TGTGCCAGCAGCGTAGATGCCCACGACACTGAAGCTTTCTTT. The V gene is TRBV9, the J gene TRBJ1-1, with D uncertain. This CDR3 has 14 amino acids. Germline V gene sequence: CDR1 SGDLS, CDR2 YYNGEE. Trimming pared 0 bases from V and 3 bases from J, leaving 9 bases between.

This chain uses TRBV7-3 with TRBJ2-2; 8 bases agree with TRBD2. V was clipped by 5 bases and J by 0 bases; unmatched bases: 8. The CDR3 is 17 residues long. Germline CDR1 SGHTA, CDR2 FQGTGA. CDR3 protein: CASSRWGTRSNTGELFF. As DNA, the CDR3 is TGTGCCAGCAGCCGGTGGGGGACTAGATCGAACACCGGGGAGCTGTTTTTT.

The chain links TRBV7-2 to TRBJ1-6, with TRBD1 as a possible D gene (6 bases). V shed 3 bases and J shed 8 bases, with 14 bases lying between them. This CDR3 has 15 residues. In germline, CDR1 is SGHTA, CDR2 FQGNSA. The CDR3, as DNA: TGTGCCAGCAGCTTTGGACAGCCGGGGGATTCACCCCTCCACTTT. This sequence encodes CASSFGQPGDSPLHF.

This clone has more than one count but fewer than ten. This rearrangement joins TRBV19 to TRBJ1-1; D is undetermined. This CDR3 region has 12 residues. Germline V gives CDR1 LNHDA, CDR2 SQIVND (reference sequence). The V gene lost 6 bases and the J gene lost 1 base, with 6 bases spanning the gap. The CDR3 DNA follows: TGTGCCAGTAGCACGGGGAACACTGAAGCTTTCTTT. It specifies CASSTGNTEAFF.

The V gene is TRBV12-5, the J gene TRBJ2-2, with D possibly TRBD1 on 6 matching bases. The CDR3 totals 16 residues. Germline lookup yields CDR1 LGHNT and CDR2 FRNRAP. V was cut by 3 bases and J by 1 base, with 12 bases left in between. CDR3 DNA: TGTGCTAGTGGTTTAGGCGGACAGAGGAACACCGGGGAGCTGTTTTTT. Amino acids: CASGLGGQRNTGELFF.

V usage is TRBV6-1 and J usage is TRBJ2-5; 11 bases map to TRBD2. CDR1 and CDR2 (germline): MNHNS, SASEGT. V lost 6 bases, J lost 11 bases, and 11 bases stayed unmatched. This CDR3 contains 14 residues. CDR3 sequence reads: CASRVTSGVFEQYF. The DNA for the CDR3 is TGTGCCAGCAGAGTGACTAGCGGGGTCTTTGAGCAGTACTTC.

The chain carries TRBV7-9 and TRBJ2-7; 10 bases match TRBD1. Germline V gene sequence: CDR1 SEHNR, CDR2 FQNEAQ (reference sequence). The CDR3 length is 15 residues. V lost 4 bases, J lost 4 bases, and 7 bases stayed unmatched. Here the CDR3 reads CASSSRTGGEYEQYF. The CDR3, as DNA: TGTGCCAGCAGCTCGAGGACAGGGGGGGAATACGAGCAGTACTTC.

The CDR3, as DNA: TGTGCCAGCAGTCAACTAGGGGACAGGGTATACGAGCAGTACTTC. Encoded protein: CASSQLGDRVYEQYF. The chain has TRBV27 and TRBJ2-7, with TRBD1 matching 9 bases. CDR3 length: 15 residues. The germline gives CDR1 MNHEY, CDR2 SMNVEV (reference sequence). Germline trimming cut 5 bases from V and 4 bases from J; bases unmatched to any gene: 9.

This clone came up a few times. The chain recombines TRBV30 with TRBJ1-1; the match to TRBD1 covers 7 bases. Germline CDR1 reads GTSNPN; CDR2 reads SVGIG (reference sequence). There are 13 residues in the CDR3. J lost 4 bases, V lost 5 bases, and 7 bases had no gene match. The chain's CDR3 is CAWDFEGATEAFF. CDR3 coding DNA: TGTGCCTGGGACTTCGAGGGGGCCACTGAAGCTTTCTTT.

This clone is labeled large (0.1 to 1%). The CDR3 region is CASSSGETANEKLFF. The CDR3 DNA reads as TGTGCCAGCAGTTCTGGGGAGACGGCTAATGAAAAACTGTTTTTT. The chain has TRBV27 and TRBJ1-4; D remains unclear. V lost 4 bases, J lost 3 bases, and 12 bases lay in between. Germline-derived CDR1 and CDR2 are MNHEY and SMNVEV (reference sequence). There are 15 residues in the CDR3.

This clone appeared a few times. The chain carries TRBV7-9 and TRBJ1-6; D uncertain. The CDR3 extends over 14 amino acids. Germline CDR1 and CDR2: SEHNR and FQNEAQ (reference sequence). Deletions cut 4 bases from V and 7 bases from J, with 11 bases between. The CDR3 sequence: CASSSTVLNSPLHF. The DNA of the CDR3 is TGTGCCAGCAGCTCAACAGTTTTAAATTCACCCCTCCACTTT.

This chain joins TRBV7-2 and TRBJ1-2; D gene ambiguous. The CDR3 extends over 14 amino acids. Trimming took 1 base from V and 6 from J, leaving 12 bases between them. The germline CDR1 and CDR2 sequences are SGHTA and FQGNSA. The CDR3, as DNA: TGTGCCAGCAGCTTAGTGCCGGGCCCCCATGGCTACACCTTC. It yields the protein CASSLVPGPHGYTF.

The chain is built from TRBV28 and TRBJ1-6; no reliable D call. The CDR3 sequence is 15 residues long. The V end lost 4 bases, the J end lost 3 bases, and 10 bases lay between the germline ends. Germline CDR1 reads MDHEN; CDR2 reads SYDVKM. The CDR3 is CASSSRRYYNSPLHF. The CDR3 nucleotides are TGTGCCAGCAGTTCCCGTCGGTACTATAATTCACCCCTCCACTTT.

V usage is TRBV5-6 and J usage is TRBJ1-3, with a tentative D call TRBD1 (5 bases). With 3 bases removed from V and 1 base from J, the gap between germline ends came to 17 bases. Germline V gene data show CDR1 as SGHDT and CDR2 as YYEEEE. The CDR3 spans 17 residues. The CDR3 DNA is TGTGCCAGCAGCTCTCTACCCGGGGGATGGTCTGGAAACACCATATATTTT. This codes for CASSSLPGGWSGNTIYF.

Remarks on this clone: Other DNA sequences in the same sample also yield this CDR3. J is TRBJ1-1 and V is TRBV29-1; D might be TRBD1 (6 bases). CDR1 and CDR2 from the germline V gene are SQVTM and ANQGSEA. This CDR3 is 13 amino acids long. The V end lost 5 bases, the J end lost 0 bases, and 10 bases lay between the germline ends. The CDR3 loop reads CSVRRDMNTEAFF. The CDR3 DNA reads as TGCAGCGTTCGTAGGGACATGAACACTGAAGCTTTCTTT.